This T cell receptor beta chain is from a study of shared clonotypes between healthy human individuals. Overall study context: CD4 naive and CD4 memory each took three plates per donor, while CD8 naive took two and CD8 memory one. Notes on the study in general: Even with large depth, rarefaction showed that sorted-subset sequencing was incomplete.

Germline V gives CDR1 SGHTA, CDR2 FQGNSA. Trimming left V 0 bases short and J 2 bases short, with 8 bases between. The CDR3 covers 14 residues. Recent vaccinations or acute infections were absent in the healthy HIV-negative adult donors. All donors were Caucasian adults living in Nashville, Tennessee. Clones were read by immunoSEQ multiplex PCR, and TCRdb kept only the in-frame ones, dropping some. The sample lists 1,500,000 or so clones; around 98.5% were seen once. As regards this clone: No antigen is known for it. This sample includes further DNA sequences coding for the same CDR3.

The sequenced sample was naive CD4+ T cells sorted from blood. The subset was: CD45RA+ positively selected. This receptor was taken from a man between 25 and 39 years old in good health. The V and J genes are TRBV7-2 and TRBJ2-7, with D possibly being TRBD2 (6 bases). CDR3 in amino acids: CASSLAGGPYEQYF. Here the CDR3 DNA reads TGTGCCAGCAGCTTAGCGGGAGGCCCCTACGAGCAGTACTTC.